The T cell receptor (beta chain) described here comes from a study of tumour-infiltrating T cells in Burkitt lymphoma. Study overall: This cohort included all epidemiological subtypes of Burkitt lymphoma.

The germline CDR1 and CDR2 sequences are SGDLS and YYNGEE. CDR3 length equals 12 residues. Unmatched junction bases numbered 1, after V lost 7 bases and J lost 1 base. Clones were read by immunoSEQ multiplex PCR, and TCRdb kept only the in-frame ones, dropping some. Of over 300 clones in the sample, around 23% are singletons; the top ten hold about 9.5%. J is TRBJ2-7 and V is TRBV9, with 8 bases matching TRBD1. The sequence derives from a human donor with Burkitt lymphoma. Sequenced: tumor tissue. The DNA for the CDR3 is TGTGCCAGCGGACAGGGTTCCTACGAGCAGTACTTC. Amino acids: CASGQGSYEQYF.